Described below is a single T cell receptor beta chain sequence and its context. Which antigen it targets is not known. There are no base qualities to consult, and no much larger clone falls within one base. This entry comes from a study of control samples from healthy donors and cancer patients (dated by TCRdb to about 2020). The CDR3 runs 14 amino acids, cysteine and phenylalanine included. Of the read, only the CDR3 DNA is kept; its 42 bases are in frame from base 1. V sheds 1 base and J sheds 2 bases, leaving 8 bases between their ends. From the germline V gene, CDR1 is SGHTA and CDR2 is FQGNSA. The library was obtained by the immunoSEQ multiplex PCR assay. TCRdb retrieved this table from immuneACCESS and kept in-frame rearrangements only. Not all clones are present; in checked studies, unresolved V genes account for under half, and no reason is known for the remainder. The sample table shows 150,000 or so clones, and just over 85% are seen once. The ten largest account for roughly 5.3% of the sample.

Sequencing was done on a sample of blood. The clonotype was recovered from a young woman in good health. Recombination joined TRBV7-2 with TRBJ2-5, with the D gene uncertain. The CDR3 is CASSLEPLQETQYF. The DNA sequence is as follows: TGTGCCAGCAGCTTAGAACCGCTGCAAGAGACCCAGTACTTC.